These 20 T cell receptor beta chains were sequenced from one sample in a study of response to subunit inactivated influenza vaccine. TCRdb independently ran MiXCR on the RT-PCR reads; one entry per CDR3 protein. The top ten hold roughly 9.6% of the sample, which has around 570,000 distinct CDR3 sequences, around 11% seen once. The same sample was also used in a study of T cells expressing NK-cell markers. That source adds: For TCR beta, cDNA was produced by 5'RACE template switching with UMIs.

Sequences were derived from PBMCs from blood, sampled on the day of vaccination. Receptors were obtained from a man aged 50-60 years who received an inactivated influenza vaccine.

This clonotype was found many times. The chain recombines TRBV5-1 with TRBJ2-1; 12 bases agree with TRBD2. J gave up 6 bases and V 1 base, and 2 bases lay outside the gene matches. This CDR3 spans 15 amino acids. The V gene's germline CDR1 is SGHRS and CDR2 YFSETQ. CDR3 sequence reads: CASSLTSGRSNEQFF. The CDR3, as DNA: TGCGCCAGCAGCTTGACTAGCGGGAGGAGCAATGAGCAGTTCTTC.

The gene calls are TRBV20-1 and TRBJ2-3; 15 bases agree with TRBD2. The junction had 6 bases not matched to a gene; V was cut back by 4 bases and J by 1 base. There are 17 residues in the CDR3. CDR1 and CDR2 (germline): DFQATT, SNEGSKA (reference sequence). The DNA of the CDR3 is TGCAGTGCTAAGGGACTAGCGGGAGGCGCTCGCACAGATACGCAGTATTTT. Its translation: CSAKGLAGGARTDTQYF.

This chain's CDR3 is CASRTGLAGYNEQFF. CDR3 bases: TGTGCCAGCAGGACCGGACTAGCGGGGTACAATGAGCAGTTCTTC. The chain recombines TRBV7-2 with TRBJ2-1, with 12 bases matching TRBD2. The CDR3 runs 15 residues. Germline CDR1 and CDR2: SGHTA and FQGNSA. J was trimmed by 4 bases and V by 6 bases; bases with no gene match: 4.

A few counts support this clonotype. The chain employs TRBV29-1 and TRBJ2-7; unclear D gene. V was clipped by 7 bases and J by 3 bases, with 7 bases between them. This CDR3 spans 10 amino acids. CDR1 and CDR2 (germline): SQVTM, ANQGSEA. DNA of the CDR3: TGCAGCGGCGGAGACTACGAGCAGTACTTC. Encoded protein: CSGGDYEQYF.

The chain recombines TRBV6-5 with TRBJ1-1; unclear D gene. The CDR3 spans 11 residues. Per germline, CDR1 MNHEY and CDR2 SVGAGI. Trimming shortened V by 6 bases and J by 8 bases, and 10 bases separated the two germline ends. CDR3 sequence reads: CASSHGGEAFF. CDR3 bases: TGTGCCAGCAGCCACGGAGGGGAAGCTTTCTTT.

This clonotype was detected ten times or more. This chain links TRBV5-1 with TRBJ2-3; TRBD1 matches at 10 bases. Losses at the gene ends were 3 bases for V and 4 bases for J; bases not matched to a gene: 2. This CDR3 is built from 14 residues. Germline-derived CDR1 and CDR2 are SGHRS and YFSETQ. Here the CDR3 reads CASSYGQGADTQYF. DNA of the CDR3: TGCGCCAGCAGCTACGGACAGGGGGCAGATACGCAGTATTTT.

This clonotype was counted ten times or more. The J gene is TRBJ2-3, the V gene TRBV20-1, with 7 bases identical to TRBD2. The junction had 5 bases not matched to a gene; V was cut back by 3 bases and J by 5 bases. The V gene's germline CDR1 is DFQATT and CDR2 SNEGSKA (reference sequence). The CDR3 has 13 amino acids. The CDR3 coding sequence is TGCAGTGCTAGTTCGCGGGAGCTAGATACGCAGTATTTT. Translating it yields CSASSRELDTQYF.

The rearrangement uses TRBV4-3 and TRBJ2-6; no reliable D call. The CDR3 sequence is 15 residues long. V was shortened by 0 bases and J by 6 bases, with 9 bases between the two germline ends. Germline CDR1 reads LGHNA; CDR2 reads YSLEER. As DNA, the CDR3 is TGCGCCAGCAGCCAAGAAGTTTTGGCGGCCAACGTCCTGACTTTC. Protein product: CASSQEVLAANVLTF.

This clonotype came up once. At one of its ends the junction is not consistent with the germline gene, which may arise from a read error. This chain links TRBV29-1 with TRBJ2-7, with 9 positions matching TRBD1. The germline gives CDR1 SQVTM, CDR2 ANQGSEA. This CDR3 has 16 amino acids. This CDR3 is CSVEGGSGQGIYDQYF. The CDR3 bases are TGCAGCGTTGAGGGAGGCTCGGGACAGGGAATCTACGACCAGTACTTC.

The chain links TRBV3-1 to TRBJ2-1; D perhaps matches TRBD1 (6 bases). V was cut by 4 bases and J by 4 bases, with 17 bases left in between. The CDR3 is 16 amino acids. Germline V gene sequence: CDR1 LGHDT, CDR2 YNNKEL (reference sequence). CDR3 sequence (DNA): TGTGCCAGCAGCCCAACAGGGTTTTCATTTTACAATGAGCAGTTCTTC. Its protein is CASSPTGFSFYNEQFF.

This clonotype came up a few times. J is TRBJ2-5 and V is TRBV20-1; D may be TRBD2 (5 bases). The CDR3 sequence is 14 residues long. Germline loops: CDR1 DFQATT, CDR2 SNEGSKA (reference sequence). Trimming stripped 0 bases from V and 4 bases from J, with 12 bases between. In nucleotides, the CDR3 is TGCAGTGCTAGAGATTGGTCCAGCGGAGAGACCCAGTACTTC. Protein: CSARDWSSGETQYF.

This clonotype was seen more than once but under ten times. The genes are TRBV10-1 and TRBJ2-2; D might be TRBD2 (5 bases). This CDR3 contains 13 residues. V gave up 6 bases and J gave up 5 bases, with 10 bases separating them. Germline V lookup: CDR1 WNHNN, CDR2 SYGVQD (reference sequence). CDR3 DNA: TGCGCCAGCAGGCCCACTAGAACCGGGGAGCTGTTTTTT. Translating gives CASRPTRTGELFF.

The chain links TRBV20-1 to TRBJ1-1; D uncertain. CDR1 is DFQATT and CDR2 is SNEGSKA in the germline V gene (reference sequence). Trimming left V 3 bases short and J 11 bases short, with 13 bases between. The CDR3 totals 11 residues. CDR3 amino acids: CSASPGGLAFF. The DNA of the CDR3 is TGCAGTGCTAGCCCCGGAGGGCTGGCTTTCTTT.

The chain recombines TRBV20-1 with TRBJ2-5; possibly TRBD1 for D (6 bases). This CDR3 contains 14 residues. V was clipped by 4 bases and J by 7 bases, with 19 bases between them. Germline loops: CDR1 DFQATT, CDR2 SNEGSKA (reference sequence). The CDR3 reads CSATLVAIGGTQYF. CDR3 in DNA: TGCAGTGCTACATTGGTAGCTATAGGGGGGACCCAGTACTTC.

In its sample, this clonotype was seen a few times. V is TRBV7-2 and J is TRBJ2-3; no definite D call. This CDR3 is 14 amino acids long. The V gene lost 4 bases and the J gene lost 5 bases, with 13 bases spanning the gap. CDR1 SGHTA and CDR2 FQGNSA come from the germline V gene. The CDR3 spells CASSSMAARDTQYF. Written as DNA, the CDR3 is TGTGCCAGCAGCTCCATGGCAGCCAGAGATACGCAGTATTTT.

The table lists this clonotype with many counts. This chain uses TRBV20-1 with TRBJ2-3, with a possible D match to TRBD1 (5 bases). V shed 1 base and J shed 0 bases, with 8 bases lying between them. Germline loops: CDR1 DFQATT, CDR2 SNEGSKA (reference sequence). The CDR3 has 14 amino acids. For the CDR3, the DNA is TGCAGTGCTAGAGGACAGCTTAGCACAGATACGCAGTATTTT. Its protein product is CSARGQLSTDTQYF.

The rearrangement links TRBV12-3 or TRBV12-4 to TRBJ2-2; no clear D gene. With 6 bases removed from V and 0 bases from J, the gap between germline ends came to 8 bases. This CDR3 spans 14 amino acids. The CDR3 DNA is TGTGCCAGCAGCCCCTACGCGAACACCGGGGAGCTGTTTTTT. It translates to CASSPYANTGELFF.

CDR3 sequence (DNA): TGTGCCAGCAAACGGGGCGGAGTCCGGGTTGGGGCCAACGTCCTGACTTTC. Its translation: CASKRGGVRVGANVLTF. The gene calls are TRBV6-1 and TRBJ2-6; D possibly matches TRBD1 or TRBD2 (5 bases each). The CDR3 loop spans 17 amino acids. The V end was cut by 7 bases, the J end by 3 bases, with 19 bases between. The germline gives CDR1 MNHNS, CDR2 SASEGT.

This clonotype showed up just a few times. The V gene is TRBV6-6, the J gene TRBJ1-5, with 8 nucleotides matching TRBD1. V shed 7 bases and J 7 bases; nucleotides not matched to a gene: 6. CDR1 is MNHNY and CDR2 is SVGAGI in the germline V gene (reference sequence). The CDR3 has 13 residues. This CDR3 is CASTQGAGQPQHF. The CDR3 DNA is TGTGCCAGCACTCAGGGGGCTGGGCAGCCCCAGCATTTT.

In its sample, this clonotype was seen a few times. V and J are TRBV5-1 and TRBJ2-3; 8 nucleotides line up with TRBD1. CDR3 length: 15 amino acids. V shed 4 bases, J shed 2 bases, and the junction held 6 bases outside the gene matches. The germline gives CDR1 SGHRS, CDR2 YFSETQ. The CDR3 reads CASSQGQANTDTQYF. The DNA for the CDR3 is TGCGCCAGCAGCCAGGGACAGGCAAACACAGATACGCAGTATTTT.